This T cell receptor (beta chain) is drawn from a study of T cells in Graves' hyperthyroidism and ophthalmopathy. Points on this clonotype: Its antigen is not known. A much larger clone lies one base from this, so it may be a read error.

The CDR3 runs 15 residues. The germline gives CDR1 MDHEN, CDR2 SYDVKM. Study observations and caveats: Most clonotypes expanded in the thyroid (above 0.001) were also present in blood.

Amplification of TCR beta CDR3 regions used RNA as the template. Carried out on the TCR CDR3, a first-round RT-PCR used the HTBI primer set. TCRdb independently ran MiXCR on the multiplex PCR reads; one entry per CDR3 protein. The profile shows fewer than 450,000 distinct CDR3 sequences, about 18% of them singletons. This sequence was found in a woman in her 30s with Graves' hyperthyroidism that later progressed to Graves' ophthalmopathy. The chain carries TRBV28 and TRBJ2-2; 10 bases align to TRBD1. The material sequenced was blood. The CDR3 is CACRSGQGESGELFF. Here the CDR3 DNA reads TGTGCCTGCAGATCTGGACAGGGGGAATCCGGGGAGCTGTTTTTT.